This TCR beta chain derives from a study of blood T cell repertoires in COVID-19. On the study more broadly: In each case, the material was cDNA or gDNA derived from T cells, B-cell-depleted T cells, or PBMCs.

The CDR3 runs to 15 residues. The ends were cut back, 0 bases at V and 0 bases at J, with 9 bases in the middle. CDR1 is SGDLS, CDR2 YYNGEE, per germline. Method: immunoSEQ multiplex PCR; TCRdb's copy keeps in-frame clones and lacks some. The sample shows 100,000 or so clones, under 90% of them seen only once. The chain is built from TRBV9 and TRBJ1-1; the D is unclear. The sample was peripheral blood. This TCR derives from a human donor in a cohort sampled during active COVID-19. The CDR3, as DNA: TGTGCCAGCAGCGTAGCCGGGGTTATGAACACTGAAGCTTTCTTT. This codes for CASSVAGVMNTEAFF.